Sequencing of this T cell receptor (beta chain) was carried out in a study of shared clonotypes between healthy human individuals. Study outcomes and limitations: Sharing across a handful of donors was seen in roughly 5.2% of naive CD4 clonotypes.

A note on this clone: The antigen is undetermined. The identical CDR3 is also encoded by other nucleotide sequences in the sample.

Profiled with immunoSEQ multiplex PCR; TCRdb holds only in-frame clones, not every one. The data contain roughly 1,000,000 clones, 75% to 85% of them singletons. CDR1 is MNHNY, CDR2 SVGAGI, per germline (reference sequence). The CDR3 contains 13 residues. V trimming: 6 bases; J trimming: 4 bases; junction bases outside the gene matches: 3. The sample was memory CD4+ T cells from PBMCs. The subset denotes: CD45RA-negative fraction. This sequence was found in a man aged 18 to 30 in good health. Some clones in this sample may be carry-over from other donors' samples. The genes are TRBV6-6 and TRBJ1-5; 7 nucleotides match TRBD1. The CDR3 DNA reads TGTGCCAGCAGAGACAGGGAGAATCAGCCCCAGCATTTT. Its protein product is CASRDRENQPQHF.